This T cell receptor (beta chain) came from a study of beta chain features in type 1 diabetes. Broader study findings: All four CD4+ subsets from Type 1 diabetes patients carried moderately but significantly shorter TCRB CDR3s.

What was sequenced were expressed TCRB transcripts, since all of the isolated RNA had been reverse transcribed. Sequencing was performed with immunoSEQ multiplex PCR; in TCRdb, only in-frame clones are kept and a portion is missing. The sample includes roughly 180,000 clones, about 7.8% seen only once; the top ten take about 0.9%. The V gene end was trimmed by 1 base and the J gene end by 14 bases; junction bases not matched to a gene: 6. This CDR3 has 13 residues. Per the germline V gene, CDR1 is SGHTA and CDR2 is FQGNSA. In regard to this clone: Its target is unknown.

This TCR came from a woman aged 40-49 years with type 1 diabetes. The chain has TRBV7-2 and TRBJ2-1; 9 nucleotides match TRBD1. Source material: central memory CD4+ T cells from blood. This CDR3 reads CASSLELGTGKFF. The DNA for the CDR3 is TGTGCCAGCAGCTTAGAGTTGGGGACAGGGAAGTTCTTC.